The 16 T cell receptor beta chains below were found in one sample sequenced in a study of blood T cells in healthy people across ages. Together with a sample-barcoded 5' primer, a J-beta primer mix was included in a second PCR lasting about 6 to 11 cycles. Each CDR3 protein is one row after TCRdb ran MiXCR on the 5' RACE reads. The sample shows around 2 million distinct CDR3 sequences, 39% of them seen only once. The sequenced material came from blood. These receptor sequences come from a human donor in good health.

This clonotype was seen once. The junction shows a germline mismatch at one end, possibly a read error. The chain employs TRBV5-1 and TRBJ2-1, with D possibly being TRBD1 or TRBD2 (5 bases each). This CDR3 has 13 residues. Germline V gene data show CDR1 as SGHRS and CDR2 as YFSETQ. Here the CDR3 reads CVSKGTQDNEQVF. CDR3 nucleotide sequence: TGCGTCAGCAAAGGGACGCAGGACAATGAGCAGGTCTTC.

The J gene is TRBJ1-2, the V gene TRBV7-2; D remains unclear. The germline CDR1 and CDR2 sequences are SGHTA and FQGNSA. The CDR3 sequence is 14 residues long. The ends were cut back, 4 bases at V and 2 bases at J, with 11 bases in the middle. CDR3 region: CASSYLGTNYGYTF. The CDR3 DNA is TGTGCCAGCAGCTACCTGGGAACGAACTATGGCTACACCTTC.

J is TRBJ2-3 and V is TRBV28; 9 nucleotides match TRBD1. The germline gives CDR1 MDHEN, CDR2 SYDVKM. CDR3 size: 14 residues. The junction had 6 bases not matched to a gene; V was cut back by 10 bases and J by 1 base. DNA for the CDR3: TGTGCCATTCAGGACAGGGGTGGCACAGATACGCAGTATTTT. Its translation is CAIQDRGGTDTQYF.

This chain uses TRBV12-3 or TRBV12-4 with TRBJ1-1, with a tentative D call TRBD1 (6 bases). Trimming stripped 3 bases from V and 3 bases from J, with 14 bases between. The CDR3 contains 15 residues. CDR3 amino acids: CASSFQGFGDTEAFF. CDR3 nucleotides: TGTGCCAGCAGTTTCCAGGGGTTCGGCGACACTGAAGCTTTCTTT.

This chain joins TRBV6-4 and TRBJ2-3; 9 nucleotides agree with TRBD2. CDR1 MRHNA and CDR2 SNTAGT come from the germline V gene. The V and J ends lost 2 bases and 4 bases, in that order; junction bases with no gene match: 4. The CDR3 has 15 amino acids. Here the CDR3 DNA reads TGTGCCAGCAGTGACGGCGGGGGGGCGGCAGATACGCAGTATTTT. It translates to CASSDGGGAADTQYF.

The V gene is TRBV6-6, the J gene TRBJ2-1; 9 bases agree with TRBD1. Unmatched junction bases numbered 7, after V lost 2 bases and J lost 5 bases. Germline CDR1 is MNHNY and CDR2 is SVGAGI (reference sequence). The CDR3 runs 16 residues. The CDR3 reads CASSYGGTGRNNEQFF. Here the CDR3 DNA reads TGTGCCAGCAGTTACGGCGGGACAGGGAGGAACAATGAGCAGTTCTTC.

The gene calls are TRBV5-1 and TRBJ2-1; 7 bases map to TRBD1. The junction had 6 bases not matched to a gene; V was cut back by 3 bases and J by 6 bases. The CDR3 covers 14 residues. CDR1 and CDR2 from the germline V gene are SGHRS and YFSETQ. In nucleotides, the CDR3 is TGCGCCAGCAGCTGGACAGGAGGATTCAATGAGCAGTTCTTC. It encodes CASSWTGGFNEQFF.

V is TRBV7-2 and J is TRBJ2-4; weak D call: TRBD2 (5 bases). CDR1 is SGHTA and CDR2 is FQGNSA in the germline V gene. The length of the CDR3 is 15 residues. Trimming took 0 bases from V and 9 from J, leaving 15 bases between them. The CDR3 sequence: CASSLARLGSGIQYF. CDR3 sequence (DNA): TGTGCCAGCAGCTTAGCAAGGCTAGGAAGCGGCATTCAGTACTTC.

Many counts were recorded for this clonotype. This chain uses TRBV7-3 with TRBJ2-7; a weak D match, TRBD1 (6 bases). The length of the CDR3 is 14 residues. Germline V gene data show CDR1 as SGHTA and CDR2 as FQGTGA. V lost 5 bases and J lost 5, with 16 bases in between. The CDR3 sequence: CASSLGGHNDEQYF. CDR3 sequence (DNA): TGTGCCAGCAGCCTAGGGGGACATAACGACGAGCAGTACTTC.

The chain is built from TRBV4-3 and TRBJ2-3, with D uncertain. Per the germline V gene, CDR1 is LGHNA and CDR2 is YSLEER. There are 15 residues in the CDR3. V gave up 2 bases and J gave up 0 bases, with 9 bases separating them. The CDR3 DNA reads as TGCGCCAGCAGCCAAATCAAGGACAGCACAGATACGCAGTATTTT. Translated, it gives CASSQIKDSTDTQYF.

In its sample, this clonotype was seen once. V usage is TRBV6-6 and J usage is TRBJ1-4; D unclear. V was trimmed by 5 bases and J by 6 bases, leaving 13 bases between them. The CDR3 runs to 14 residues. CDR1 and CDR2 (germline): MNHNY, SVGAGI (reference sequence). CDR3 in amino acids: CASSPGTRDEKLFF. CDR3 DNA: TGTGCCAGCAGTCCAGGAACTCGGGATGAAAAACTGTTTTTT.

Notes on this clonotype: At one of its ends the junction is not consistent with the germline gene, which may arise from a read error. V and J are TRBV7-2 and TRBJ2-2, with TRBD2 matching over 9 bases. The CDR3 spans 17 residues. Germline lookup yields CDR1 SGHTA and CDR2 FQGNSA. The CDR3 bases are TGTGCCAGCAGCCCTAGCGGGGAGCCCTCGAACACTGGGGAGCTGTTTTTT. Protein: CASSPSGEPSNTGELFF.

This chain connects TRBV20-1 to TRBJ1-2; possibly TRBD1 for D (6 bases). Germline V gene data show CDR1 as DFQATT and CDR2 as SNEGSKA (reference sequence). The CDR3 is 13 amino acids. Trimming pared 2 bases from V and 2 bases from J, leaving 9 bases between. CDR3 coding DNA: TGCAGTGCTAGATTAACAGGGAACTATGGCTACACCTTC. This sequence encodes CSARLTGNYGYTF.

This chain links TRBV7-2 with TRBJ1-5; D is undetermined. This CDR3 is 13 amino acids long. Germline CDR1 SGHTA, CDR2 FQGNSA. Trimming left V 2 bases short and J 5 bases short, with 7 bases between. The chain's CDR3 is CASSLQKDQPQHF. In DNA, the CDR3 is TGTGCCAGCAGCTTACAGAAAGATCAGCCCCAGCATTTT.

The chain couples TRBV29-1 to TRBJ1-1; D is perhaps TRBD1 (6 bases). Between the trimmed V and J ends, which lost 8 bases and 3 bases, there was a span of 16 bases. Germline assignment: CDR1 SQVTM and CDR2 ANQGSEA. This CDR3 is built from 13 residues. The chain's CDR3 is CSTLTGPDTEAFF. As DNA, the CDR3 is TGCAGCACCCTAACAGGGCCCGACACTGAAGCTTTCTTT.

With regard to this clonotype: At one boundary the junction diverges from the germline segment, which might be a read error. The CDR3 nucleotides are TGCGCCGGCAGCCAAGGGACAGGGGCGTGGGAGGAGCAGTACTTC. Protein sequence: CAGSQGTGAWEEQYF. The chain combines TRBV4-3 with TRBJ2-5; 10 bases match TRBD1. This CDR3 region has 15 residues. CDR1 is LGHNA and CDR2 is YSLEER in the germline V gene.